The 21 T cell receptor beta chains below all came from one sample that was sequenced in a study of control samples from healthy donors and cancer patients. Here immunoSEQ multiplex PCR was the method, and the copy in TCRdb shows in-frame clones only, minus some. This sample has about 110,000 clones, with 90% found just once. Sequencing input: blood. These receptors were obtained from a human donor in good health. The donor label of this sample is uncertain.

This rearrangement joins TRBV7-9 to TRBJ2-5; 9 positions match TRBD1. With V trimmed by 4 bases and J by 1 base, 4 bases remained unmatched. The germline gives CDR1 SEHNR, CDR2 FQNEAQ (reference sequence). The CDR3 totals 15 residues. CDR3: CASSSGQGFQETQYF. CDR3 nucleotides: TGTGCCAGCAGCTCCGGACAGGGGTTCCAAGAGACCCAGTACTTC.

J is TRBJ2-1 and V is TRBV21-1; TRBD2 reflects the table's D call only, with no check against the DNA. TRBV21-1 is termed a pseudogene. CDR3 length equals 14 residues. CDR3 sequence reads: CASSKSKLGPSQFF. The CDR3 DNA reads TGTGCCAGCAGCAAATCGAAACTAGGCCCTTCTCAGTTCTTC.

V and J are TRBV6-2 or TRBV6-3 and TRBJ2-1; 8 bases fit TRBD2. Looked up from germline, CDR1 is MNHEY and CDR2 is SVGEGT. With V trimmed by 4 bases and J by 16 bases, 6 bases remained unmatched. The CDR3 loop spans 11 amino acids. The CDR3: CASSFGGVAFF. The CDR3 nucleotides are TGTGCCAGCAGTTTCGGGGGGGTCGCCTTCTTC.

The chain couples TRBV4-2 to TRBJ2-2, with D uncertain. From germline, CDR1 is LGHNA and CDR2 YNFKEQ. The germline V and J ends were trimmed by 1 base and 0 bases, with 12 bases remaining between them. This CDR3 spans 17 amino acids. CDR3 in DNA: TGTGCCAGCAGCCAAGCTGTCGGATCCGCGAACACCGGGGAGCTGTTTTTT. Encoded protein: CASSQAVGSANTGELFF.

The chain combines TRBV5-1 with TRBJ2-1, with 7 bases matching TRBD2. V lost 3 bases and J lost 6; bases outside the gene matches: 15. CDR1 and CDR2 from the germline V gene are SGHRS and YFSETQ. The CDR3 contains 17 residues. CDR3 protein: CASSSSQGGEWINEQFF. The CDR3 coding sequence is TGCGCCAGCAGCTCATCCCAGGGAGGGGAGTGGATCAATGAGCAGTTCTTC.

The chain joins TRBV5-4 to TRBJ1-2; 7 nucleotides match TRBD1. The germline V gene encodes CDR1 SGHNT and CDR2 YYREEE (reference sequence). This CDR3 region has 15 residues. The ends lost 4 bases at V and 2 bases at J; junction bases unmatched: 8. CDR3 coding DNA: TGTGCCAGCAGCCACAGACAGGGTGGGAACTATGGCTACACCTTC. Its protein is CASSHRQGGNYGYTF. Complete variable domain (other parts from reference TRBV5-4 and TRBJ1-2): ETGVTQSPTHLIKTRGQQVTLRCSSQSGHNTVSWYQQALGQGPQFIFQYYREEENGRGNFPPRFSGLQFPNYSSELNVNALELDDSALYLCASSHRQGGNYGYTFGSGTRLTVV.

This chain links TRBV2 with TRBJ1-5; D possibly corresponds to TRBD1 (6 bases). Germline-derived CDR1 and CDR2 are SNHLY and FYNNEI. The V end was cut by 6 bases, the J end by 6 bases, with 27 bases between. This CDR3 spans 18 amino acids. CDR3 nucleotides: TGTGCCAGCAGAGCTACTATGAACAGGGACCGAAGGGCTCAGCCCCAGCATTTT. It yields the protein CASRATMNRDRRAQPQHF.

V gene TRBV9 combines with J gene TRBJ2-2; 10 bases agree with TRBD2. Germline trimming cut 0 bases from V and 4 bases from J; bases unmatched to any gene: 3. Germline values: CDR1 SGDLS, CDR2 YYNGEE. The CDR3 contains 16 residues. The CDR3 is CASSVGAGGFTGELFF. The CDR3 DNA reads as TGTGCCAGCAGCGTAGGAGCGGGGGGGTTCACCGGGGAGCTGTTTTTT.

This clone was recorded only once. This chain links TRBV6-2 or TRBV6-3 with TRBJ2-6; D is unresolved. The V gene lost 2 bases and the J gene lost 4 bases, with 9 bases spanning the gap. The CDR3 is made up of 15 amino acids. Per germline, CDR1 MNHEY and CDR2 SVGEGT. The CDR3 here is CASSYAVSGANVLTF. The CDR3, as DNA: TGTGCCAGCAGTTACGCGGTTTCAGGGGCCAACGTCCTGACTTTC.

This sequence joins TRBV11-2 and TRBJ1-2, with a tentative D call TRBD1 (5 bases). The CDR3 totals 14 residues. Between the trimmed V and J ends, which lost 4 bases and 4 bases, there was a span of 13 bases. CDR1 SGHAT and CDR2 FQNNGV come from the germline V gene. CDR3 DNA sequence: TGTGCCAGCAGCTCCCCGGGGGGGGGCTATGGCTACACCTTC. It specifies CASSSPGGGYGYTF.

The chain combines TRBV4-2 with TRBJ2-1; D uncertain. From germline, CDR1 is LGHNA and CDR2 YNFKEQ. This CDR3 comprises 13 residues. V lost 1 base and J 4 bases, leaving 5 bases between the germline ends. CDR3 sequence (DNA): TGTGCCAGCAGCCAAGTTGAGTACAATGAGCAGTTCTTC. Translated, it gives CASSQVEYNEQFF.

The chain recombines TRBV30 with TRBJ1-4; the match to TRBD1 covers 7 bases. With V trimmed by 4 bases and J by 3 bases, 11 bases remained unmatched. Germline V CDR1 and CDR2: GTSNPN, SVGIG (reference sequence). The CDR3 runs to 16 residues. The CDR3 loop reads CAWNAPGGSPNEKLFF. CDR3 DNA sequence: TGTGCCTGGAATGCTCCAGGGGGATCACCTAATGAAAAACTGTTTTTT.

The chain is built from TRBV5-1 and TRBJ2-3; possibly TRBD1 or TRBD2 for D (6 bases each). Deletions cut 3 bases from V and 4 bases from J, with 12 bases between. The germline CDR1 and CDR2 sequences are SGHRS and YFSETQ. The CDR3 has 14 amino acids. This CDR3 reads CASSWLEGADTQYF. The CDR3 bases are TGCGCCAGCAGCTGGTTGGAGGGGGCAGATACGCAGTATTTT.

This clone was detected a few times. CDR3 residues: CASRPGQGSTEAFF. CDR3 DNA: TGCGCCAGCAGGCCCGGACAGGGGTCCACTGAAGCTTTCTTT. The chain employs TRBV10-1 and TRBJ1-1; 9 bases align to TRBD1. Germline CDR1 reads WNHNN; CDR2 reads SYGVQD (reference sequence). CDR3 length equals 14 residues. V was pared by 6 bases and J by 4 bases, with 6 bases of the junction left unmatched.

V gene TRBV10-3 combines with J gene TRBJ2-1, with D perhaps matching TRBD1 or TRBD2 (5 bases each). Trimming removed 6 bases at V and 7 bases at J, with 13 bases between. CDR1 ENHRY and CDR2 SYGVKD come from the germline V gene. This CDR3 comprises 13 residues. CDR3: CAIRAGSENEQFF. In DNA, the CDR3 is TGTGCCATCAGGGCAGGGAGTGAAAATGAGCAGTTCTTC.

The V gene is TRBV19, the J gene TRBJ2-1, with 7 bases aligning to TRBD2. Germline V lookup: CDR1 LNHDA, CDR2 SQIVND (reference sequence). This CDR3 has 13 residues. V lost 7 bases and J lost 3; bases outside the gene matches: 3. CDR3 sequence: CASTRGDYNEQFF. In DNA, the CDR3 is TGTGCCAGTACCCGGGGGGACTACAATGAGCAGTTCTTC.

The V gene is TRBV19, the J gene TRBJ2-6, with D possibly being TRBD1 (6 bases). The CDR3 contains 16 residues. From germline, CDR1 is LNHDA and CDR2 SQIVND (reference sequence). Trimming took off 7 bases at V and 1 base at J, with 14 bases between the two ends. The CDR3 protein is CASKSPTGSGANVLTF. The CDR3 DNA is TGTGCCAGTAAGTCACCCACAGGGTCTGGGGCCAACGTCCTGACTTTC.

This chain joins TRBV30 and TRBJ2-3; weak D call: TRBD1 (6 bases). Trimming pared 5 bases from V and 3 bases from J, leaving 18 bases between. The CDR3 loop spans 15 amino acids. In germline, CDR1 is GTSNPN, CDR2 SVGIG (reference sequence). CDR3 protein: CAWWRTEMGTDTQYF. CDR3 in DNA: TGTGCCTGGTGGAGGACAGAGATGGGGACAGATACGCAGTATTTT. The variable domain in full, completed from reference TRBV30 and TRBJ2-3, reads SQTIHQWPATLVQPVGSPLSLECTVEGTSNPNLYWYRQAAGRGLQLLFYSVGIGQISSEVPQNLSASRPQDRQFILSSKKLLLSDSGFYLCAWWRTEMGTDTQYFGPGTRLTVL.

This clone was picked up one time. The chain combines TRBV6-5 with TRBJ1-2; no definite D call. CDR3 length equals 13 residues. Germline CDR1 is MNHEY and CDR2 is SVGAGI. Trimming shortened V by 4 bases and J by 7 bases, and 13 bases separated the two germline ends. CDR3 bases: TGTGCCAGCAGTTCGCAGGTAGCAGGTGGCTACACCTTC. Its protein is CASSSQVAGGYTF.

This chain connects TRBV28 to TRBJ1-5, with 11 bases identical to TRBD1. Germline trimming cut 8 bases from V and 6 bases from J; bases unmatched to any gene: 12. The CDR3 has 16 amino acids. Per the germline V gene, CDR1 is MDHEN and CDR2 is SYDVKM. The CDR3 DNA reads as TGTGCCAGCGCGGACAGGGGGCCGATAACCCCTCAGCCCCAGCATTTT. Protein sequence: CASADRGPITPQPQHF.

V usage is TRBV11-2 and J usage is TRBJ2-2, with TRBD1 identical over 9 bases. With V trimmed by 5 bases and J by 7 bases, 5 bases remained unmatched. Germline values: CDR1 SGHAT, CDR2 FQNNGV. The CDR3 is made up of 14 amino acids. CDR3 bases: TGTGCCAGCAGCGGGACAGGGCTTGGCGGGGAGCTGTTTTTT. It is translated as CASSGTGLGGELFF.